A few counts support the clone carrying this T cell receptor beta chain. Antigen specificity is unknown. PBMCs came from about 10 ml fresh peripheral blood. These data are taken from a study of T cells in Graves' hyperthyroidism and ophthalmopathy. For the study at large: Pretreatment peripheral blood was obtained at initial diagnosis. Overall study findings and caveats: Ophthalmopathy was separated from stable hyperthyroidism by a 13 V-J model.

There were TCR beta CDR3 regions amplified from RNA transcripts. TCR CDR3 underwent first-round RT-PCR with the HTBI primer set. MiXCR was run by TCRdb on the multiplex PCR reads, yielding one entry per CDR3 protein. The sample holds hundreds of thousands of distinct CDR3 sequences, about 17% seen once. Germline assignment: CDR1 DFQATT and CDR2 SNEGSKA (reference sequence). V shed 5 bases, J shed 3 bases, and the junction held 11 bases outside the gene matches. The CDR3 consists of 16 residues. This chain links TRBV20-1 with TRBJ2-5, with 11 bases lining up with TRBD2. The TCR originated in a woman in her fifties or sixties with Graves' hyperthyroidism that later progressed to Graves' ophthalmopathy. Sequencing input: blood. The CDR3: CSASIGLAGSKETQYF. The CDR3 region has the DNA TGCAGTGCTTCTATAGGACTAGCGGGCTCAAAAGAGACCCAGTACTTC.